A single sample gave rise to the 7 T cell receptor beta chains below, sequenced in a study of blood T cells in healthy people across ages. For the second PCR, which ran for about 7 to 12 cycles, a sample-barcoded 5' primer and a J-beta primer mix were used. TCRdb reprocessed the 5' RACE reads with MiXCR, giving one entry per CDR3 protein. The sample comprises about 1.1 million distinct CDR3 sequences, around two fifths of which are singletons, and about an eighth rests with the top ten. The material sequenced was blood. These receptors were obtained from a man aged 18 to 29 in good health.

The chain uses TRBV20-1 and TRBJ2-7, with 9 bases aligning to TRBD2. Germline values: CDR1 DFQATT, CDR2 SNEGSKA (reference sequence). The CDR3 totals 14 residues. V lost 0 bases and J lost 8; bases outside the gene matches: 8. CDR3 region: CSARETPGLAKQYF. The CDR3 nucleotides read TGCAGTGCTAGAGAGACCCCGGGACTAGCAAAGCAGTACTTC.

The CDR3 nucleotides are TGCGCCAGCAGCCAAGATACGGGTACGCAGTATTTT. Protein product: CASSQDTGTQYF. The genes are TRBV4-3 and TRBJ2-3; no reliable D call. This CDR3 comprises 12 residues. From germline, CDR1 is LGHNA and CDR2 YSLEER. Trimming shortened V by 0 bases and J by 8 bases, and 6 bases separated the two germline ends.

V is TRBV5-5 and J is TRBJ2-3; D might be TRBD2 (5 bases). The CDR3 consists of 16 residues. CDR1 is SGHKS and CDR2 is YYEKEE in the germline V gene (reference sequence). V was pared by 0 bases and J by 0 bases, with 11 bases between. The CDR3 DNA is TGTGCCAGCAGCTTGGCTAGCCCCCCTAGCACAGATACGCAGTATTTT. Translated, it gives CASSLASPPSTDTQYF.

CDR3 residues: CASSQTEDRSEQFF. CDR3 DNA: TGTGCCAGCAGCCAAACCGAAGATAGGAGTGAGCAGTTCTTC. The rearrangement joins TRBV3-1 to TRBJ2-1; D is undetermined. CDR1 and CDR2 from the germline V gene are LGHDT and YNNKEL (reference sequence). V lost 2 bases to trimming and J lost 9 bases, with 14 bases between them. The CDR3 runs 14 residues.

V is TRBV25-1 and J is TRBJ2-3, with TRBD1 matching over 9 bases. CDR1 is MGHDK, CDR2 SYGVNS, per germline. V lost 3 bases to trimming and J lost 6 bases; unmatched junction nucleotides: 7. The CDR3 runs 15 residues. As DNA, the CDR3 is TGTGCCAGCAGTGACCAGGCAGGGACAGGGGATACGCAGTATTTT. Its translation: CASSDQAGTGDTQYF.

The chain couples TRBV11-3 to TRBJ2-2, with 8 bases fitting TRBD1. The CDR3 runs 16 residues. V lost 5 bases and J lost 6; bases outside the gene matches: 11. CDR1 SGHNT and CDR2 YENEEA come from the germline V gene. CDR3 sequence reads: CASSPPRGRVSGELFF. CDR3 bases: TGTGCCAGCAGCCCTCCCAGGGGGCGAGTTTCCGGGGAGCTGTTTTTT.

This clonotype has only a few counts. The chain recombines TRBV3-1 with TRBJ2-7; D is undetermined. The CDR3 loop spans 15 amino acids. Germline V gene data show CDR1 as LGHDT and CDR2 as YNNKEL (reference sequence). The V and J ends lost 6 bases and 7 bases respectively, with 22 bases between them. In DNA, the CDR3 is TGTGCCAGCAGTCTAACGAAGGGCCAGAGCAATGAGCAGTACTTC. The encoded protein is CASSLTKGQSNEQYF.